The source of this T cell receptor beta chain is a study of shared clonotypes between healthy human individuals. In the original analysis: There were no quality scores in the junction-only immunoSEQ sequences, so filtering differed. Sequencing used immunoSEQ multiplex PCR; TCRdb keeps in-frame clones, though not all of them. Clone size and the V and J calls come from that table; the DNA yielded D and trimming. This sample has about 2.3 million clones; around 90% occur once, and the top ten carry more than 0.35%. The CDR3 covers 15 residues. Germline assignment: CDR1 SGHKS and CDR2 YYEKEE (reference sequence). V dropped 3 bases and J dropped 2; count of bases not matched to a gene: 3.

Sequenced input: naive CD4+ T cells from PBMCs. The subset denotes: CD45RA+ positively selected. The clonotype was recovered from a young man in good health. Some clones in this sample may be carry-over from other donors' samples. The rearrangement links TRBV5-5 to TRBJ2-5; 11 bases are a match to TRBD1. CDR3 nucleotide sequence: TGTGCCAGCAGCTCCGGGACAGGGGGACAAGAGACCCAGTACTTC. This translates into CASSSGTGGQETQYF. Based on the CDR3 plus reference TRBV5-5 and TRBJ2-5, the full variable domain is DAGVTQSPTHLIKTRGQQVTLRCSPISGHKSVSWYQQVLGQGPQFIFQYYEKEERGRGNFPDRFSARQFPNYSSELNVNALLLGDSALYLCASSSGTGGQETQYFGPGTRLLVL.